The 4 T cell receptor beta chains below were found in one sample sequenced in a study of cytomegalovirus exposure and HLA in healthy donors. Sequencing was performed with immunoSEQ multiplex PCR; in TCRdb, only in-frame clones are kept and a portion is missing. The sample has just over 80,000 clones, about 96% seen once; the top ten hold about 1.3%. Sample: PBMCs. These receptors came from a woman younger than 30 in good health and CMV-seronegative.

The chain uses TRBV6-1 and TRBJ2-7; 8 bases line up with TRBD2. Germline CDR1 is MNHNS and CDR2 is SASEGT. V lost 7 bases to trimming and J lost 7 bases; unmatched junction nucleotides: 15. The CDR3 consists of 15 residues. The CDR3 DNA sequence: TGTGCCAGCAATCCGTTAGGGAGCGGGAGTTCAGAGCAGTACTTC. Residues: CASNPLGSGSSEQYF.

The chain employs TRBV19 and TRBJ2-5, with TRBD1 identical over 9 bases. Trimming took 5 bases from V and 3 from J; bases not matched to a gene: 10. Germline values: CDR1 LNHDA, CDR2 SQIVND (reference sequence). The CDR3 spans 16 residues. CDR3 region: CASSPGGTGGEETQYF. CDR3 DNA sequence: TGTGCCAGTAGTCCCGGTGGAACAGGGGGCGAAGAGACCCAGTACTTC.

This chain uses TRBV5-1 with TRBJ2-2; D is uncertain. Trimming shortened V by 5 bases and J by 0 bases, and 14 bases separated the two germline ends. Germline loops: CDR1 SGHRS, CDR2 YFSETQ. There are 16 residues in the CDR3. In DNA, the CDR3 is TGCGCCAGCAGGATGGAACAGCTTTCGAACACCGGGGAGCTGTTTTTT. Protein product: CASRMEQLSNTGELFF.

This clone was observed once. This chain uses TRBV6-1 with TRBJ1-3; TRBD1 matches 7 bases. V shed 9 bases and J 0 bases; nucleotides not matched to a gene: 8. The CDR3 covers 15 residues. The V gene's germline CDR1 is MNHNS and CDR2 SASEGT. CDR3 protein: CASDREKGSGNTIYF. CDR3 DNA sequence: TGTGCCAGTGACAGGGAAAAGGGCTCTGGAAACACCATATATTTT.